This is a list of T cell receptor beta chains from one sample in a study of Ad26.COV2.S vaccination and SARS-CoV-2 variants. TCRdb's table, derived via immunoSEQ multiplex PCR, lists solely in-frame clones and lacks some. Found here are roughly 380,000 clones, roughly 84% of them singletons; the top ten hold roughly 3.2%. The sequencing used peripheral blood, collected in a trial of Ad26.COV2.S vaccine versus placebo. These receptors came from a person between 18 and 59 years old who received the Ad26.COV2.S COVID-19 vaccine or a placebo. Both conserved end residues are part of each CDR3. Fields, in order: J gene, clone size, CDR3 length, V gene, D gene, CDR3 protein, CDR3 DNA. A D gene is named only where the DNA matches it firmly. The size of a clone is reported for some rows only, either as once, few or many, or as a class for expanded clones.

TRBJ2-1	NA	17	TRBV7-9	NA	CASSLGKSVIGYNEQFF	TGTGCCAGCAGCTTAGGGAAGTCGGTGATAGGCTACAATGAGCAGTTCTTC
TRBJ2-5	NA	16	TRBV6-1	TRBD2	CASSERAGGPQETQYF	TGTGCCAGCAGTGAGAGGGCGGGGGGACCTCAAGAGACCCAGTACTTC
TRBJ1-2	few	13	TRBV3-1/TRBV3-2	NA	CASSQEQGIGYTF	TGTGCCAGCAGCCAAGAACAGGGCATTGGCTACACCTTC
TRBJ1-2	NA	14	TRBV6-5	TRBD1	CASSSRTGVSGYTF	TGTGCCAGCAGTTCTCGGACAGGGGTTAGTGGCTACACCTTC
TRBJ2-6	NA	16	TRBV14	NA	CASSTNVGFGANVLTF	TGTGCCAGCAGCACAAATGTCGGATTCGGGGCCAACGTCCTGACTTTC
TRBJ2-5	NA	17	TRBV5-1	TRBD2	CASSLEDSGPDQETQYF	TGCGCCAGCAGCTTGGAGGATAGCGGGCCGGATCAAGAGACCCAGTACTTC
TRBJ1-5	NA	10	TRBV19	NA	CATINQPQHF	TGTGCCACCATCAATCAGCCCCAGCATTTT
TRBJ1-2	NA	16	TRBV12-5	NA	CASGSGPDNLRYGYTF	TGTGCTAGTGGTTCTGGACCGGACAACCTCCGCTATGGCTACACCTTC
TRBJ1-3	many	14	TRBV20-1	NA	CSASSGQYGNTIYF	TGCAGTGCTAGTTCGGGGCAATATGGAAACACCATATATTTT
TRBJ2-1	NA	18	TRBV4-2	NA	CASSQEGGGALPYNEQFF	TGTGCCAGCAGCCAAGAAGGAGGGGGGGCTCTCCCCTACAATGAGCAGTTCTTC
TRBJ1-6	once	16	TRBV9	NA	CASSVEGHSYNSPLHF	TGTGCCAGCAGCGTAGAGGGACACTCCTATAATTCACCCCTCCACTTT
TRBJ1-2	NA	15	TRBV12-5	NA	CASGLIGAVYYGYTF	TGTGCTAGTGGTTTGATCGGGGCAGTCTACTATGGCTACACCTTC
TRBJ1-1	NA	11	TRBV12-3/TRBV12-4	NA	CASSLTSEAFF	TGTGCCAGCAGTTTAACCAGTGAAGCTTTCTTT
TRBJ1-1	NA	14	TRBV6-2/TRBV6-3	TRBD1	CASSQQGMNTEAFF	TGTGCCAGCAGCCAACAGGGGATGAACACTGAAGCTTTCTTT
TRBJ2-3	NA	14	TRBV6-1	NA	CASSEVGGTDTQYF	TGTGCCAGCAGTGAAGTGGGCGGTACAGATACGCAGTATTTT
TRBJ1-3	NA	18	TRBV5-1	NA	CASSLAGSLAFSGNTIYF	TGCGCCAGCAGCTTGGCCGGTTCCTTAGCTTTCTCTGGAAACACCATATATTTT
TRBJ1-2	NA	13	TRBV14	NA	CASSPGQIYGYTF	TGTGCCAGCAGCCCAGGACAGATCTATGGCTACACCTTC
TRBJ1-3	NA	17	TRBV4-1	TRBD1	CASSGMRGPSSGNTIYF	TGCGCCAGCAGCGGTATGAGGGGGCCGAGCTCTGGAAACACCATATATTTT
TRBJ1-2	NA	11	TRBV3-1/TRBV3-2	NA	CASSPGYGYTF	TGTGCCAGCAGCCCTGGCTATGGCTACACCTTC
TRBJ1-2	NA	13	TRBV30	NA	CAWSRTVNYGYTF	TGTGCCTGGAGTAGGACAGTGAACTATGGCTACACCTTC
TRBJ1-2	NA	15	TRBV28	TRBD1	CASSFPTGANYGYTF	TGTGCCAGCAGTTTCCCGACAGGGGCTAACTATGGCTACACCTTC
TRBJ1-3	NA	15	TRBV19	NA	CASSIQGSFGNTIYF	TGTGCCAGTAGTATCCAGGGAAGTTTTGGAAACACCATATATTTT
TRBJ1-1	NA	13	TRBV29-1	NA	CSVLRGGNTEAFF	TGCAGCGTCCTCAGGGGCGGGAACACTGAAGCTTTCTTT
TRBJ2-7	NA	17	TRBV7-9	NA	CASSLVPPGSLSYEQYF	TGTGCCAGCAGCTTAGTCCCCCCTGGCAGCCTCTCCTACGAGCAGTACTTC
TRBJ2-7	NA	15	TRBV27	NA	CASSFVGGRVSEQYF	TGTGCCAGCAGTTTTGTGGGGGGGCGCGTGTCCGAGCAGTACTTC
TRBJ1-2	NA	14	TRBV5-1	TRBD1	CASSSDGQGDGYTF	TGCGCCAGCAGCTCCGACGGACAGGGGGATGGCTACACCTTC
TRBJ1-6	NA	15	TRBV7-3	NA	CASSLDGGRRSPLHF	TGTGCCAGCAGCTTAGATGGTGGCAGGAGATCACCCCTCCACTTT
TRBJ2-1	NA	15	TRBV18	TRBD2	CASLPGRGAYNEQFF	TGTGCCAGCCTCCCCGGCCGGGGGGCCTACAATGAGCAGTTCTTC
TRBJ1-1	NA	12	TRBV11-2	NA	CASSLGGREAFF	TGTGCCAGCAGCTTAGGGGGTCGTGAAGCTTTCTTT